One and the same sample provided the 7 T cell receptor beta chains below, sequenced in a study of CD8+ T cells in alopecia areata (dated by TCRdb to between 2017 and 2018). Receptor libraries were prepared by the immunoSEQ multiplex PCR assay. RNA was extracted from all samples and reverse transcribed into cDNA as template for TCR sequencing. TCRdb took over this immuneACCESS table, retaining in-frame rearrangements with V and J assigned. Such tables are incomplete; in checked studies, under half of the missing clones stem from an unresolved V gene, and the remainder is unexplained. This sample is represented by 150,000 or so clones; roughly 44% of them were singletons. 6.5% to 7.5% of the sample lies in the top ten. Sequencing was done on a sample of CD4+ T cells sorted from blood. Receptor source: a human donor with alopecia areata.

The rearrangement uses TRBV4-1 and TRBJ1-2, with unresolved D. V lost 0 bases, J lost 7 bases, and 15 bases lay in between. The CDR3 length is 15 residues. The V gene's germline CDR1 is MGHRA and CDR2 YSYEKL. The CDR3 region has the DNA TGCGCCAGCAGCCAAGATCAGAGACACCTGGGTGGCTACACCTTC. Translated: CASSQDQRHLGGYTF.

This clone was seen a handful of times. V gene TRBV2 combines with J gene TRBJ2-7; D remains ambiguous. The CDR3 has 12 residues. Per germline, CDR1 SNHLY and CDR2 FYNNEI. Trimming removed 0 bases at V and 10 bases at J, with 10 bases between. This CDR3 is CASSEAQHAQYF. As DNA, the CDR3 is TGTGCCAGCAGTGAAGCTCAACATGCTCAGTACTTC.

The chain is built from TRBV29-1 and TRBJ2-1; 7 bases line up with TRBD2. Germline CDR1 reads SQVTM; CDR2 reads ANQGSEA. Trimming at V came to 3 bases and at J to 7 bases, leaving 6 bases not matched to a gene. The CDR3 length is 13 residues. The CDR3 sequence: CSVEAGVGNEQFF. In DNA form, the CDR3 reads TGCAGCGTTGAGGCGGGAGTGGGAAATGAGCAGTTCTTC.

This clone was observed a few times. The rearrangement links TRBV7-9 to TRBJ2-3; 7 bases fit TRBD1. CDR1 SEHNR and CDR2 FQNEAQ come from the germline V gene (reference sequence). V was clipped by 5 bases and J by 2 bases; unmatched bases: 7. The CDR3 runs to 15 residues. The CDR3 DNA reads TGTGCCAGCAGCCCCCCAGGGGGTTCCACAGATACGCAGTATTTT. Translation: CASSPPGGSTDTQYF. The variable domain in full, completed from reference TRBV7-9 and TRBJ2-3, reads DTGVSQNPRHKITKRGQNVTFRCDPISEHNRLYWYRQTLGQGPEFLTYFQNEAQLEKSRLLSDRFSAERPKGSFSTLEIQRTEQGDSAMYLCASSPPGGSTDTQYFGPGTRLTVL.

CDR3 coding DNA: TGTGCCAGCAGTGAAACCGCAGGGGCCCCTGAAGCTTTCTTT. Protein sequence: CASSETAGAPEAFF. This chain connects TRBV2 to TRBJ1-1; possibly TRBD1 for D (6 bases). V was trimmed by 2 bases and J by 6 bases, leaving 13 bases between them. The CDR3 is 14 amino acids. Germline assignment: CDR1 SNHLY and CDR2 FYNNEI.

The rearrangement joins TRBV5-1 to TRBJ2-1; D is unresolved. The CDR3 has 12 residues. Germline V gene lookup returns CDR1 SGHRS and CDR2 YFSETQ. The V and J ends lost 5 bases and 5 bases respectively, with 8 bases between them. The DNA of the CDR3 is TGCGCCAGCAGGATGAACGACAATGAGCAGTTCTTC. This gives the protein CASRMNDNEQFF.

Here the CDR3 reads CSARLVGAGELFF. The CDR3, as DNA: TGCAGCGCAAGACTAGTCGGGGCCGGGGAGCTGTTTTTT. The rearrangement links TRBV29-1 to TRBJ2-2; D is possibly TRBD2 (6 bases). The CDR3 runs 13 residues. Germline lookup yields CDR1 SQVTM and CDR2 ANQGSEA. V was cut by 7 bases and J by 6 bases, with 15 bases left in between.